This record concerns one T cell receptor beta chain sequence. This record comes from a study of OX40 agonist ivuxolimab in advanced cancers. CDR3 length: 14 residues. V was pared by 6 bases and J by 14 bases, with 13 bases of the junction left unmatched. Germline CDR1 is MNHEY and CDR2 is SVGAGI. The method was immunoSEQ multiplex PCR; TCRdb's version includes in-frame clones alone and lacks a portion of them. This sample yields 9,000 to 15,000 clones, of which around 87% are seen a single time; 49% belongs to the top ten. This material consisted of CD4+ or CD8+ T cells sorted from blood, taken in a trial of the OX40 agonist ivuxolimab. V is TRBV6-5 and J is TRBJ2-1; 10 bases line up with TRBD2. The sequence was collected from an adult with an advanced solid tumor such as melanoma, head and neck, liver or kidney cancer. The CDR3 nucleotides read TGTGCCAGCAGAGATTCTAGCGGGAGACGGGATGAGTTCTTC. This sequence encodes CASRDSSGRRDEFF.